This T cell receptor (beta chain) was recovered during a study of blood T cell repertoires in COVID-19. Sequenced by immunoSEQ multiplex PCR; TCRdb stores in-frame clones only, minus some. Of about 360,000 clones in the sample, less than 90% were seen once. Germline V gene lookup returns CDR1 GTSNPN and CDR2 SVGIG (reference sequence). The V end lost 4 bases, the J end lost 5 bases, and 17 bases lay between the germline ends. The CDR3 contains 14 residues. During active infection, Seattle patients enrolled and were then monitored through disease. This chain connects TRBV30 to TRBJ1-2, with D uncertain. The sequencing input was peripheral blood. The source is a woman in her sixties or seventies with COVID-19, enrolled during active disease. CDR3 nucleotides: TGTGCCTGGACCTCCACGGGAAATTGGTATGGCTACACCTTC. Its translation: CAWTSTGNWYGYTF.